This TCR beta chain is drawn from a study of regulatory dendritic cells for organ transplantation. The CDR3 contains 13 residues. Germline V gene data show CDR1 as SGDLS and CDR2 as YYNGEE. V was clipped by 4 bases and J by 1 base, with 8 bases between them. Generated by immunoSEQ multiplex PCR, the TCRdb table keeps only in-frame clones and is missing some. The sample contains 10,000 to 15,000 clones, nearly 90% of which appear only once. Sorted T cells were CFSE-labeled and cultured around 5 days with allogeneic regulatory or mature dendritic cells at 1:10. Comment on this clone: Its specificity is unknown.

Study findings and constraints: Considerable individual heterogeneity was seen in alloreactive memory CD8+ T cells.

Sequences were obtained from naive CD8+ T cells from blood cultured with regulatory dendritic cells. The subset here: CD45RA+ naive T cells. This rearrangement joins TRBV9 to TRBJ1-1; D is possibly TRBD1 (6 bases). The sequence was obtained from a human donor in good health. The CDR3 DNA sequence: TGTGCCAGCAGCTTACAGGGGAACACTGAAGCTTTCTTT. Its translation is CASSLQGNTEAFF.